The 18 T cell receptor beta chains reported below all come from one sample, sequenced in a study of cytomegalovirus exposure and HLA in healthy donors. Clones were read by immunoSEQ multiplex PCR, and TCRdb kept only the in-frame ones, dropping some. The data contain 130,000 or so clones, roughly 91% of them singletons. The sample consisted of PBMCs. These TCRs come from a man aged 25-45 years in good health and CMV-seronegative.

The genes are TRBV12-5 and TRBJ2-5; D may be TRBD2 (7 bases). Trimming removed 0 bases at V and 5 bases at J, with 13 bases between. Germline CDR1 reads LGHNT; CDR2 reads FRNRAP. This CDR3 has 15 residues. The CDR3 here is CASGLVQGGVETQYF. The CDR3 DNA follows: TGTGCTAGTGGTTTGGTACAGGGAGGGGTCGAGACCCAGTACTTC.

The J gene is TRBJ1-1, the V gene TRBV6-5; TRBD1 matches 9 bases. V was clipped by 6 bases and J by 1 base; unmatched bases: 3. This CDR3 region has 14 residues. Germline V gene lookup returns CDR1 MNHEY and CDR2 SVGAGI. DNA of the CDR3: TGTGCCAGCAGCCGACAGGGGGGGAACACTGAAGCTTTCTTT. Translating it yields CASSRQGGNTEAFF.

This clone has just one count. The chain employs TRBV5-1 and TRBJ1-4; a possible D gene is TRBD1 (6 bases). CDR1 is SGHRS, CDR2 YFSETQ, per germline. The CDR3 runs 15 residues. Trimming stripped 2 bases from V and 4 bases from J, with 12 bases between. The CDR3 protein is CASSLSQGINEKLFF. Here the CDR3 DNA reads TGCGCCAGCAGCTTATCACAGGGAATTAATGAAAAACTGTTTTTT.

In its sample, this clone was seen once. The chain uses TRBV7-9 and TRBJ1-4, with a possible D match to TRBD1 (5 bases). Per germline, CDR1 SEHNR and CDR2 FQNEAQ (reference sequence). Trimming removed 5 bases from V and 4 bases from J, with 17 bases in between. The CDR3 totals 16 residues. The CDR3 here is CASSPTTVVGNEKLFF. The CDR3 coding sequence is TGTGCCAGCAGCCCGACGACAGTTGTAGGTAATGAAAAACTGTTTTTT. Full variable domain (rest looked up from reference TRBV7-9 and TRBJ1-4): DTGVSQNPRHKITKRGQNVTFRCDPISEHNRLYWYRQTLGQGPEFLTYFQNEAQLEKSRLLSDRFSAERPKGSFSTLEIQRTEQGDSAMYLCASSPTTVVGNEKLFFGSGTQLSVL.

This sequence joins TRBV29-1 and TRBJ1-4; weak D call: TRBD1 (6 bases). Germline-derived CDR1 and CDR2 are SQVTM and ANQGSEA. The CDR3 spans 15 residues. The V and J ends lost 0 bases and 0 bases respectively, with 8 bases between them. As DNA, the CDR3 is TGCAGCGTTGAAGAGGGACAAGCAACTAATGAAAAACTGTTTTTT. Amino acid sequence: CSVEEGQATNEKLFF.

This sequence joins TRBV4-3 and TRBJ2-7, with D tentatively TRBD1 (6 bases). The CDR3 is 15 residues long. With 0 bases removed from V and 3 bases from J, the gap between germline ends came to 12 bases. In germline, CDR1 is LGHNA, CDR2 YSLEER. The CDR3 bases are TGCGCCAGCAGCCAAGAAGGACAGCCGAACTACGAGCAGTACTTC. Amino acid sequence: CASSQEGQPNYEQYF.

V and J are TRBV11-2 and TRBJ2-1, with 10 positions matching TRBD2. The length of the CDR3 is 15 residues. In germline, CDR1 is SGHAT, CDR2 FQNNGV. V was pared by 4 bases and J by 7 bases, with 7 bases of the junction left unmatched. The CDR3 loop reads CASSSVLAGSNEQFF. DNA of the CDR3: TGTGCCAGCAGCTCGGTACTAGCGGGGAGTAATGAGCAGTTCTTC.

This clone has more than one count but fewer than ten. This is likely an artifact of a read error, given a far larger clone one base away. Different DNA sequences within this sample yield the same CDR3. The chain recombines TRBV4-1 with TRBJ2-1; perhaps TRBD1 as D (6 bases). The CDR3 has 16 amino acids. Germline-derived CDR1 and CDR2 are MGHRA and YSYEKL. Trimming shortened V by 2 bases and J by 4 bases, and 15 bases separated the two germline ends. CDR3 region: CASSQRGQIHYNEQFF. For the CDR3, the DNA is TGCGCCAGCAGCCAAAGAGGACAGATCCATTACAATGAGCAGTTCTTC.

The chain has TRBV7-9 and TRBJ1-1, with TRBD1 identical over 8 bases. The length of the CDR3 is 14 residues. The junction had 6 bases not matched to a gene; V was cut back by 5 bases and J by 4 bases. Germline CDR1 is SEHNR and CDR2 is FQNEAQ (reference sequence). DNA for the CDR3: TGTGCCAGCAGCCTGACAGGGGCGGTCACTGAAGCTTTCTTT. Translating it yields CASSLTGAVTEAFF.

This chain connects TRBV7-9 to TRBJ2-4, with 11 bases lining up with TRBD1. Germline V CDR1 and CDR2: SEHNR, FQNEAQ (reference sequence). J gave up 8 bases and V 3 bases, and 3 bases lay outside the gene matches. This CDR3 has 14 residues. CDR3 region: CASSFRDRGDIQYF. In nucleotides, the CDR3 is TGTGCCAGCAGCTTCCGGGACAGGGGGGACATTCAGTACTTC.

The V gene is TRBV7-8, the J gene TRBJ1-2; 12 bases are shared with TRBD1. V dropped 5 bases and J dropped 7; count of bases not matched to a gene: 5. The CDR3 covers 14 residues. CDR1 is SGHVS, CDR2 FQNEAQ, per germline. CDR3 in amino acids: CASSPGQGATGYTF. For the CDR3, the DNA is TGTGCCAGCAGCCCGGGACAGGGGGCGACTGGCTACACCTTC.

The rearrangement links TRBV11-2 to TRBJ1-4; no firm D call. Trimming took 1 base from V and 2 from J, leaving 11 bases between them. Looked up from germline, CDR1 is SGHAT and CDR2 is FQNNGV. The CDR3 spans 16 residues. For the CDR3, the DNA is TGTGCCAGCAGCTTAGTGGCAGGACTTACTAATGAAAAACTGTTTTTT. Amino acids: CASSLVAGLTNEKLFF.

The rearrangement uses TRBV6-5 and TRBJ2-7, with 8 nucleotides matching TRBD1. The CDR3 spans 13 residues. Germline V CDR1 and CDR2: MNHEY, SVGAGI. V lost 6 bases to trimming and J lost 6 bases; unmatched junction nucleotides: 7. The DNA for the CDR3 is TGTGCCAGCAGCTACACACAGGGGGGCGAGCAGTACTTC. Translation gives CASSYTQGGEQYF.

J is TRBJ1-1 and V is TRBV19; D unresolved. The CDR3 length is 13 residues. Germline values: CDR1 LNHDA, CDR2 SQIVND (reference sequence). V lost 0 bases, J lost 5 bases, and 7 bases lay in between. Here the CDR3 reads CASSIESGTEAFF. DNA for the CDR3: TGTGCCAGTAGTATAGAGTCGGGTACTGAAGCTTTCTTT.

The CDR3 loop is CSVAPGGTGGEQYF. In DNA form, the CDR3 reads TGCAGCGTTGCACCCGGGGGGACCGGCGGGGAGCAGTACTTC. The chain is built from TRBV29-1 and TRBJ2-7, with 7 bases aligning to TRBD2. Germline CDR1 and CDR2: SQVTM and ANQGSEA. V was clipped by 4 bases and J by 7 bases; unmatched bases: 13. The CDR3 length is 14 residues.

This clone was detected only a few times. This chain joins TRBV4-3 and TRBJ2-3; TRBD2 might be the D (7 bases). V was clipped by 0 bases and J by 2 bases, with 18 bases between them. The CDR3 consists of 18 residues. Germline V gene lookup returns CDR1 LGHNA and CDR2 YSLEER. As DNA, the CDR3 is TGCGCCAGCAGCCAAGATGCCCCATTGCGGGGGCTCACAGATACGCAGTATTTT. It codes for CASSQDAPLRGLTDTQYF.

This chain links TRBV13 with TRBJ2-7, with D perhaps matching TRBD2 (5 bases). V lost 4 bases and J 2 bases, leaving 18 bases between the germline ends. CDR1 and CDR2 from the germline V gene are PRHDT and FYEKMQ (reference sequence). The CDR3 runs to 16 residues. The CDR3 is CASSSTGAGPAYEQYF. CDR3 coding DNA: TGTGCCAGCAGCTCCACTGGCGCGGGTCCAGCCTACGAGCAGTACTTC.

The V call is TRBV27, the J call TRBJ1-5; 8 bases line up with TRBD1. The CDR3 loop spans 14 amino acids. In germline, CDR1 is MNHEY, CDR2 SMNVEV (reference sequence). V lost 3 bases, J lost 3 bases, and 1 base stayed unmatched. In DNA form, the CDR3 reads TGTGCCAGCAGTTTCAGGGGGCCCAATCAGCCCCAGCATTTT. Its translation: CASSFRGPNQPQHF.